This entry lists 7 T cell receptor beta chains sequenced from one sample in a study of metastatic and nonmetastatic thyroid tumors. TCRdb re-clonotyped the PCR reads through MiXCR. The profile covers approximately 86,000 clones, with around 12% appearing a single time and roughly 9.1% taken by the ten largest. Thyroid surgery was performed in patients who had received no treatment beforehand. Source material: tumor tissue. These receptors came from a female donor with papillary thyroid cancer or a benign thyroid nodule (not recorded which). Some clones in this sample may be carry-over from other donors' samples.

This chain connects TRBV3-1 to TRBJ2-5; possibly TRBD2 for D (7 bases). V gave up 1 base and J gave up 2 bases, with 14 bases separating them. Germline V gene data show CDR1 as LGHDT and CDR2 as YNNKEL (reference sequence). The CDR3 covers 16 residues. CDR3 DNA: TGTGCCAGCAGCCAAGGCGGGGGCGGACTACAAGAGACCCAGTACTTC. This encodes CASSQGGGGLQETQYF.

This clone was found many times. The V call is TRBV20-1, the J call TRBJ2-7; TRBD1 matches 7 bases. Germline V gene sequence: CDR1 DFQATT, CDR2 SNEGSKA (reference sequence). CDR3 length equals 13 residues. The junction had 5 bases not matched to a gene; V was cut back by 3 bases and J by 3 bases. CDR3 bases: TGCAGTGCTAGGCGCAGGGGGAACTACGAGCAGTACTTC. Its translation is CSARRRGNYEQYF.

This clone was seen many times. This sequence may be a read error, since a much larger clone differs from it by one base. The sample carries other DNA sequences with the same CDR3. The rearrangement uses TRBV27 and TRBJ1-1; perhaps TRBD1 as D (5 bases). Trimming removed 6 bases at V and 0 bases at J, with 17 bases between. CDR3 length: 16 amino acids. From germline, CDR1 is MNHEY and CDR2 SMNVEV (reference sequence). The CDR3 loop is CASSLGSGAMNTEAFF. The CDR3, as DNA: TGTGCCAGCAGCTTAGGAAGCGGGGCGATGAACACTGAAGCTTTCTTT.

A remark on this clone: This clone may be a read error of a much larger clone one base away. The sample has other DNA sequences that encode this CDR3 too. The chain employs TRBV20-1 and TRBJ2-1; 7 nucleotides line up with TRBD2. CDR1 and CDR2 from the germline V gene are DFQATT and SNEGSKA (reference sequence). After removal of 6 bases from V and 12 bases from J, the junction contained 5 bases not matched to a gene. The CDR3 is 10 residues long. CDR3 loop: CSAPGGMQFF. CDR3 nucleotides: TGCAGTGCCCCGGGGGGTATGCAGTTCTTC.

This chain uses TRBV15 with TRBJ2-7, with 10 bases lining up with TRBD2. With V trimmed by 6 bases and J by 5 bases, 19 bases remained unmatched. The CDR3 runs to 18 residues. Germline V lookup: CDR1 LNHNV, CDR2 YYDKDF (reference sequence). CDR3 residues: CATRRNLPHLAGEDEQYF. DNA of the CDR3: TGTGCCACCAGAAGGAACCTCCCCCACCTAGCGGGAGAGGACGAGCAGTACTTC.

Ten or more counts support this clone. The chain is built from TRBV20-1 and TRBJ2-5, with 10 bases lining up with TRBD2. The length of the CDR3 is 14 residues. V was pared by 7 bases and J by 4 bases, with 9 bases of the junction left unmatched. Germline assignment: CDR1 DFQATT and CDR2 SNEGSKA (reference sequence). CDR3 coding DNA: TGCAGTGTCGCAGCGGGAGGGCCGGTAGAGACCCAGTACTTC. Its translation: CSVAAGGPVETQYF.

Many counts were recorded for this clone. This chain links TRBV18 with TRBJ1-1; D is possibly TRBD1 (5 bases). Trimming took 3 bases from V and 0 from J, leaving 8 bases between them. The CDR3 covers 14 residues. Germline V gene sequence: CDR1 KGHSH, CDR2 LQKENI. The CDR3 is CASSPGTVNTEAFF. As DNA, the CDR3 is TGTGCCAGCTCACCCGGGACGGTGAACACTGAAGCTTTCTTT.